This TCR beta chain was captured by sequencing in a study of shared clonotypes between healthy human individuals. Assay execution proceeded at the deep level. Clones were sequenced by immunoSEQ multiplex PCR, and TCRdb holds only the in-frame ones, with some missing. This sample has approximately 2,000,000 clones, with just over 90% found just once. Broader study findings: Although depth was large, rarefaction showed that sequencing of the sorted subsets was incomplete.

A word on this clone: Its specificity is unknown.

Positively selected for CCR7, the CD45RO-negative cells used as naive CD8 cells excluded terminally differentiated effector memory CD45RA+ cells. The sample was naive CD8+ T cells from PBMCs. The clonotype originates from a man younger than 35 in good health. Some clones in this sample may be carry-over from other donors' samples.

The CDR3 loop reads CSVEGGVGELFF. CDR3 bases: TGCAGCGTTGAAGGGGGGGTCGGGGAGCTGTTTTTT. The chain has TRBV29-1 and TRBJ2-2; TRBD2 might be the D (6 bases). The ends were cut back, 1 base at V and 7 bases at J, with 7 bases in the middle. This CDR3 is 12 amino acids long. Looked up from germline, CDR1 is SQVTM and CDR2 is ANQGSEA.